These T cell receptor beta chains were read from a single sample in a study of T cell responses to AZD1222 COVID-19 vaccine. Profiled with immunoSEQ multiplex PCR; TCRdb holds only in-frame clones, not every one. The data show some 150,000 clones, 85% to 90% seen once. The material was peripheral blood, obtained on day 0 of AZD1222 vaccination. These receptors were taken from an adult in good health. Both conserved end residues are part of each CDR3. D genes are given only for firm matches. Rows may omit the clone size; those that give it use once, few, many or a size class.

>.|TRBD1|TRBV5-1|TRBJ2-3
CASRTGTGDLFDTQYF
TGCGCCAGCAGGACCGGGACAGGGGACCTCTTTGATACGCAGTATTTT
>.|.|TRBV30|TRBJ1-5
CAWNPVASQPQHF
TGTGCCTGGAACCCAGTTGCGAGCCAGCCCCAGCATTTT
>.|.|TRBV18|TRBJ1-5
CASSPWGFQPQHF
TGTGCCAGCTCACCGTGGGGGTTTCAGCCCCAGCATTTT
>.|.|TRBV5-8|TRBJ1-5
CASSPGQFSYSNQPQHF
TGTGCCAGCAGTCCTGGACAGTTTTCCTATAGCAATCAGCCCCAGCATTTT
>.|.|TRBV13|TRBJ1-5
CASSLYNQPQHF
TGTGCCAGCAGCTTATACAATCAGCCCCAGCATTTT
>.|.|TRBV5-4|TRBJ2-7
CASSSLVGADEQYF
TGTGCCAGCAGCTCATTGGTCGGAGCGGACGAGCAGTACTTC
>.|.|TRBV28|TRBJ1-3
CASSPNALGIGSGNTIYF
TGTGCCAGCAGCCCCAATGCGCTGGGAATAGGCTCTGGAAACACCATATATTTT
>.|TRBD1|TRBV9|TRBJ1-4
CASSAGTGRGGTNEKLFF
TGTGCCAGCAGCGCCGGGACAGGGAGAGGGGGCACTAATGAAAAACTGTTTTTT
>.|.|TRBV3-1/TRBV3-2|TRBJ2-7
CASSQVAYEQYF
TGTGCCAGCAGCCAAGTGGCCTACGAGCAGTACTTC
>.|.|TRBV30|TRBJ2-2
CAWNVAITGELFF
TGTGCCTGGAACGTGGCGATCACCGGGGAGCTGTTTTTT
>.|.|TRBV10-2|TRBJ1-5
CASSESAGDQPQHF
TGCGCCAGCAGTGAGTCGGCAGGGGATCAGCCCCAGCATTTT
>.|.|TRBV5-1|TRBJ1-2
CASSFESGNYGYTF
TGCGCCAGCAGCTTCGAGAGTGGCAACTATGGCTACACCTTC
>.|.|TRBV6-1|TRBJ2-2
CASSEARTGELFF
TGTGCCAGCAGTGAAGCCCGTACCGGGGAGCTGTTTTTT
>.|.|TRBV5-4|TRBJ2-1
CASHRVGLNNEQFF
TGTGCCAGCCATAGAGTCGGACTTAACAATGAGCAGTTCTTC
>.|TRBD1|TRBV7-8|TRBJ1-6
CASSLVGTGQNSPLHF
TGTGCCAGCAGCTTAGTCGGGACAGGGCAAAATTCACCCCTCCACTTT
>.|.|TRBV5-5|TRBJ1-6
CASSLAQRDSPLHF
TGTGCCAGCAGCTTGGCACAGAGGGATTCACCCCTCCACTTT
>.|.|TRBV10-1|TRBJ2-4
CASSAAGLAKNIQYF
TGCGCCAGCAGTGCGGCGGGACTAGCCAAAAACATTCAGTACTTC
>.|.|TRBV28|TRBJ1-1
CASSFLQGGTEAFF
TGTGCCAGCAGTTTCCTCCAGGGAGGCACTGAAGCTTTCTTT
>.|TRBD2|TRBV5-4|TRBJ2-7
CASSLFSSGSIYEQYF
TGTGCCAGCAGCCTCTTCTCTAGCGGGAGTATCTACGAGCAGTACTTC
>.|.|TRBV7-9|TRBJ1-1
CASSASTVNTEAFF
TGTGCCAGCAGCGCCAGCACGGTGAACACTGAAGCTTTCTTT
>.|.|TRBV3-1/TRBV3-2|TRBJ1-2
CASSQTTQGLGYTF
TGTGCCAGCAGCCAAACAACACAGGGTCTTGGCTACACCTTC
>.|.|TRBV7-3|TRBJ2-3
CASSLTSATDTQYF
TGTGCCAGCAGCTTAACTAGCGCCACAGATACGCAGTATTTT
>.|TRBD2|TRBV9|TRBJ2-1
CASSVTSGSYNEQFF
TGTGCCAGCAGCGTCACTAGCGGTTCCTACAATGAGCAGTTCTTC
>.|TRBD1|TRBV19|TRBJ1-2
CASSSSGQGHYGYTF
TGTGCCAGTAGTTCCTCGGGACAGGGACACTATGGCTACACCTTC
>.|TRBD1|TRBV18|TRBJ1-1
CASSKGQGGTEAFF
TGTGCCAGCTCTAAAGGACAGGGGGGCACTGAAGCTTTCTTT
>.|.|TRBV28|TRBJ1-2
CASSGSAGRQYGYTF
TGTGCCAGCAGTGGGTCGGCAGGGCGACAGTATGGCTACACCTTC
>.|.|TRBV7-9|TRBJ1-1
CASSLWGTEAFF
TGTGCCAGCAGCTTATGGGGTACTGAAGCTTTCTTT
>.|.|TRBV5-4|TRBJ2-6
CASSFRTASGANVLTF
TGTGCCAGCAGCTTCCGGACAGCCTCTGGGGCCAACGTCCTGACTTTC
>few|.|TRBV9|TRBJ2-3
CASSVAVTALLDTQYF
TGTGCCAGCAGCGTAGCTGTGACAGCACTTCTAGATACGCAGTATTTT
>few|.|TRBV7-8|TRBJ1-2
CASSQRQTSGGYTF
TGTGCCAGCAGCCAACGACAGACGTCTGGTGGCTACACCTTC
>.|.|TRBV4-1|TRBJ2-1
CASKAQNNEQFF
TGCGCCAGCAAAGCTCAGAACAATGAGCAGTTCTTC
>.|.|TRBV7-2|TRBJ1-3
CASSLGVGPGNTIYF
TGTGCCAGCAGCTTAGGAGTGGGACCTGGAAACACCATATATTTT
>few|.|TRBV27|TRBJ1-2
CASSSSSGYGYTF
TGTGCCAGCAGTTCCTCGAGTGGCTATGGCTACACCTTC
>.|.|TRBV9|TRBJ1-2
CASTPHGGDYGYTF
TGTGCCAGCACTCCCCACGGGGGTGACTATGGCTACACCTTC
>.|TRBD2|TRBV6-4|TRBJ2-2
CASRPGGTSGSTGELFF
TGTGCCAGCAGGCCCGGAGGGACTAGCGGTTCCACCGGGGAGCTGTTTTTT
>.|.|TRBV29-1|TRBJ1-1
CSVVAGNPWTEAFF
TGCAGCGTTGTGGCAGGGAATCCGTGGACTGAAGCTTTCTTT
>.|.|TRBV10-3|TRBJ1-1
CAIREDRDTEAFF
TGTGCCATCAGGGAGGATAGGGACACTGAAGCTTTCTTT
>.|.|TRBV11-2|TRBJ2-2
CASSPHRPGELFF
TGTGCCAGCAGCCCCCACCGTCCCGGGGAGCTGTTTTTT
>.|.|TRBV29-1|TRBJ2-2
CSVRVGPGELFF
TGCAGCGTTAGGGTGGGGCCCGGGGAGCTGTTTTTT
>.|.|TRBV3-1/TRBV3-2|TRBJ2-5
CASSSLTGEMGTQYF
TGTGCCAGCAGTTCCTTGACGGGAGAAATGGGGACCCAGTACTTC
>.|.|TRBV2|TRBJ2-3
CASSENPFYRVKSTDTQYF
TGTGCCAGCAGTGAAAACCCCTTTTACAGGGTAAAAAGCACAGATACGCAGTATTTT
>once|TRBD1|TRBV10-3|TRBJ2-5
CAISAPGQGKTQYF
TGTGCCATCAGTGCCCCGGGACAGGGGAAGACCCAGTACTTC
>.|.|TRBV2|TRBJ1-5
CASSALDRQPQHF
TGTGCCAGCAGTGCTTTAGACAGGCAGCCCCAGCATTTT
>.|TRBD1|TRBV3-1/TRBV3-2|TRBJ2-7
CASSQDRDRDDYEQYF
TGTGCCAGCAGCCAAGATCGGGACAGGGACGACTACGAGCAGTACTTC
>.|TRBD2|TRBV18|TRBJ2-1
CASSPEGGGASRRQFF
TGTGCCAGCTCACCCGAGGGCGGGGGGGCATCTCGGAGGCAGTTCTTC
>.|.|TRBV11-3|TRBJ1-1
CASSNTGNTEAFF
TGTGCCAGCAGCAATACCGGGAACACTGAAGCTTTCTTT
>.|.|TRBV9|TRBJ2-3
CASSSLSGDTQYF
TGTGCCAGCAGCTCCTTGAGCGGGGATACGCAGTATTTT
>.|TRBD1|TRBV5-1|TRBJ1-3
CASDGTAGNTIYF
TGCGCCAGCGACGGGACAGCTGGAAACACCATATATTTT
>.|.|TRBV28|TRBJ1-4
CASSRAEGRGGGEKLFF
TGTGCCAGCAGTCGCGCGGAGGGGAGGGGAGGGGGTGAAAAACTGTTTTTT